Below, 32 T cell receptor beta chains from the same sample are listed, as sequenced in a study of metastatic and nonmetastatic thyroid tumors. TCRdb re-called the PCR reads through MiXCR. The sample has around 31,000 clones, over 12% seen once. No treatment of any kind had been given to any patient before thyroid surgery. Sample: blood. The receptors derive from a male donor with papillary thyroid cancer or a benign thyroid nodule (not recorded which). Some clones in this sample may be carry-over from other donors' samples.

The table lists this clone with many counts. This sequence joins TRBV4-3 and TRBJ1-4; 7 nucleotides align to TRBD1. J was trimmed by 4 bases and V by 1 base; bases with no gene match: 6. This CDR3 spans 16 amino acids. Germline lookup yields CDR1 LGHNA and CDR2 YSLEER. For the CDR3, the DNA is TGCGCCAGCAGCCAAGTAGGGGGACAGATTAATGAAAAACTGTTTTTT. Translating it yields CASSQVGGQINEKLFF.

There are many counts of this clone. V gene TRBV19 combines with J gene TRBJ1-2; D might be TRBD1 (6 bases). CDR1 and CDR2 (germline): LNHDA, SQIVND (reference sequence). The V and J ends lost 9 bases and 5 bases respectively, with 10 bases between them. This CDR3 is 11 amino acids long. The CDR3 sequence: CASQTGYGYTF. The CDR3 DNA reads TGTGCCAGCCAGACAGGATATGGCTACACCTTC.

This clone was detected ten times or more. The CDR3 DNA reads as TGTGCCAGCAGTCCCGACAGTTGGGAGCAGTACTTC. This translates into CASSPDSWEQYF. J is TRBJ2-7 and V is TRBV6-2 or TRBV6-3; D may be TRBD1 (5 bases). The CDR3 runs to 12 residues. The V and J ends lost 5 bases and 7 bases respectively, with 12 bases between them. The germline gives CDR1 MNHEY, CDR2 SVGEGT.

The rearrangement uses TRBV7-6 and TRBJ2-1; 9 bases map to TRBD2. V was clipped by 3 bases and J by 4 bases; unmatched bases: 7. The CDR3 extends over 16 amino acids. Per the germline V gene, CDR1 is SGHVS and CDR2 is FNYEAQ. The chain's CDR3 is CASSLTSGLHYNEQFF. The CDR3 nucleotides read TGTGCCAGCAGCTTGACTAGCGGCTTGCATTACAATGAGCAGTTCTTC.

Regarding this clone: This could be a read error, since a much larger clone is one nucleotide away. The genes are TRBV5-1 and TRBJ2-5; possible D gene TRBD1, 6 bases. CDR3 size: 15 residues. The germline CDR1 and CDR2 sequences are SGHRS and YFSETQ. In DNA, the CDR3 is TGCGCCAGCAGCTTGGCCACAGGGTCACAAGGGACCCAGTACTTC. This codes for CASSLATGSQGTQYF.

This clone was recorded at least ten times. This rearrangement joins TRBV15 to TRBJ2-5; TRBD2 agrees at 7 bases. The V segment lost 3 bases and the J segment 1 base; nucleotides outside the gene matches: 8. Germline lookup yields CDR1 LNHNV and CDR2 YYDKDF (reference sequence). This CDR3 is 16 amino acids long. In nucleotides, the CDR3 is TGTGCCACCAGCAGCGGAGAGGGAGGGCCCCAAGAGACCCAGTACTTC. Amino acids: CATSSGEGGPQETQYF. Full variable domain (remainder filled in from reference TRBV15 and TRBJ2-5): DAMVIQNPRYQVTQFGKPVTLSCSQTLNHNVMYWYQQKSSQAPKLLFHYYDKDFNNEADTPDNFQSRRPNTSFCFLDIRSPGLGDTAMYLCATSSGEGGPQETQYFGPGTRLLVL.

This clone was seen repeatedly, ten times or more. The chain is built from TRBV6-1 and TRBJ2-7; no definite D call. Trimming removed 7 bases from V and 0 bases from J, with 7 bases in between. Looked up from germline, CDR1 is MNHNS and CDR2 is SASEGT. The CDR3 consists of 12 residues. As DNA, the CDR3 is TGTGCCAGCACAGGCAGCTCCTACGAGCAGTACTTC. Its translation is CASTGSSYEQYF.

This clone came up many times. The chain links TRBV19 to TRBJ2-1; the match to TRBD2 covers 10 bases. Looked up from germline, CDR1 is LNHDA and CDR2 is SQIVND (reference sequence). The V segment lost 3 bases and the J segment 6 bases; nucleotides outside the gene matches: 2. The CDR3 consists of 14 residues. CDR3 amino acids: CASSMSGRVNEQFF. The CDR3 nucleotides read TGTGCCAGTAGTATGAGCGGGAGGGTCAATGAGCAGTTCTTC.

This clone has ten or more counts. The J gene is TRBJ2-3, the V gene TRBV7-2; no definite D call. V was clipped by 4 bases and J by 7 bases, with 6 bases between them. This CDR3 is built from 11 residues. CDR1 and CDR2 (germline): SGHTA, FQGNSA. Here the CDR3 DNA reads TGTGCCAGCAGCTCCAGAAATACGCAGTATTTT. This codes for CASSSRNTQYF.

Ten or more counts support this clone. This rearrangement joins TRBV5-1 to TRBJ1-4, with 9 bases identical to TRBD1. From germline, CDR1 is SGHRS and CDR2 YFSETQ. Losses at the gene ends were 2 bases for V and 5 bases for J; bases not matched to a gene: 4. This CDR3 comprises 15 residues. The DNA of the CDR3 is TGCGCCAGCAGCTTTACCGGGACAGGGAATGAAAAACTGTTTTTT. It is translated as CASSFTGTGNEKLFF.

The table lists this clone with many counts. The CDR3 sequence is CSAPGLAGHQETQYF. The DNA of the CDR3 is TGCAGTGCTCCAGGACTAGCGGGCCACCAAGAGACCCAGTACTTC. This rearrangement joins TRBV20-1 to TRBJ2-5; 11 bases agree with TRBD2. Germline assignment: CDR1 DFQATT and CDR2 SNEGSKA (reference sequence). CDR3 length: 15 amino acids. V lost 5 bases and J lost 0; bases outside the gene matches: 5.

Details on this clone: Germline and junction disagree at one end, which may indicate a read error. The chain has TRBV28 and TRBJ1-5; D unresolved. Germline-derived CDR1 and CDR2 are MDHEN and SYDVKM. This CDR3 is 11 amino acids long. The CDR3 nucleotides are TGTGTCAGCATCCAAGTCCAGCCCCAGCATTTT. Translation: CVSIQVQPQHF.

Many counts were recorded for this clone. V gene TRBV11-2 combines with J gene TRBJ2-5; 8 bases map to TRBD2. The germline V gene encodes CDR1 SGHAT and CDR2 FQNNGV. The CDR3 totals 16 residues. Unmatched junction bases numbered 9, after V lost 1 base and J lost 5 bases. In DNA form, the CDR3 reads TGTGCCAGCAGCTTAGGAGCGGGAGTGGGTACGGAGACCCAGTACTTC. This codes for CASSLGAGVGTETQYF.

This clone has a count of ten or more. The CDR3 DNA reads as TGTGCCAGCAGGGGGGGACGGAGCTTGTCTGGAAACACCATATATTTT. Residues: CASRGGRSLSGNTIYF. The V call is TRBV28, the J call TRBJ1-3; D is possibly TRBD1 (5 bases). This CDR3 is 16 amino acids long. Germline lookup yields CDR1 MDHEN and CDR2 SYDVKM. With 6 bases removed from V and 1 base from J, the gap between germline ends came to 16 bases.

This clone came up many times. The V gene is TRBV15, the J gene TRBJ1-4; 7 bases agree with TRBD1. The germline gives CDR1 LNHNV, CDR2 YYDKDF (reference sequence). The length of the CDR3 is 13 residues. V dropped 1 base and J dropped 7; count of bases not matched to a gene: 0. This chain's CDR3 is CATSRGTGEKLFF. As DNA, the CDR3 is TGTGCCACCAGCAGAGGGACAGGTGAAAAACTGTTTTTT.

In its sample, this clone was seen many times. The gene calls are TRBV14 and TRBJ2-1; TRBD2 matches 8 bases. The CDR3 has 16 residues. Losses at the gene ends were 0 bases for V and 3 bases for J; bases not matched to a gene: 4. The germline CDR1 and CDR2 sequences are SGHDN and FVKESK. As DNA, the CDR3 is TGTGCCAGCAGCCAAGAATCCAGCGGGAGCTACAATGAGCAGTTCTTC. Translating gives CASSQESSGSYNEQFF.

The gene calls are TRBV9 and TRBJ1-6; D not resolved. The CDR3 length is 12 residues. Germline loops: CDR1 SGDLS, CDR2 YYNGEE. V dropped 3 bases and J dropped 7 bases, with 5 bases sitting between them. The CDR3 here is CASSASNSPLHF. The CDR3, as DNA: TGTGCCAGCAGCGCGTCCAATTCACCCCTCCACTTT.

This clone was picked up many times. V is TRBV10-1 and J is TRBJ1-4, with a possible D match to TRBD1 (5 bases). CDR1 is WNHNN, CDR2 SYGVQD, per germline (reference sequence). The CDR3 extends over 17 amino acids. Between the trimmed V and J ends, which lost 10 bases and 7 bases, there was a span of 28 bases. The CDR3 bases are TGCGCCACCCCAAGGTCCAGGGAGGGGTCTAAGGCTGAAAAACTGTTTTTT. This gives the protein CATPRSREGSKAEKLFF.

Only a few counts were recorded for this clone. The chain links TRBV19 to TRBJ2-1, with 7 bases fitting TRBD1. CDR1 LNHDA and CDR2 SQIVND come from the germline V gene (reference sequence). The J segment lost 4 bases and the V segment lost 4 bases, leaving 7 bases of the junction unmatched. The CDR3 consists of 15 residues. CDR3 amino acids: CASSNRDSIYNEQFF. In DNA, the CDR3 is TGTGCCAGTAGTAACCGGGACAGCATTTACAATGAGCAGTTCTTC.

This clone came up many times. This chain uses TRBV7-2 with TRBJ2-1; a possible D gene is TRBD2 (6 bases). The V gene lost 1 base and the J gene lost 6 bases, with 10 bases spanning the gap. The CDR3 consists of 14 residues. Germline CDR1 and CDR2: SGHTA and FQGNSA. The CDR3 DNA is TGTGCCAGCAGCTTAGGGGGACTTGCCAATGAGCAGTTCTTC. Protein sequence: CASSLGGLANEQFF.

The chain links TRBV3-1 to TRBJ2-7, with D perhaps TRBD1 (6 bases). CDR1 and CDR2 (germline): LGHDT, YNNKEL (reference sequence). This CDR3 region has 13 residues. V was trimmed by 6 bases and J by 4 bases, leaving 13 bases between them. The CDR3 DNA sequence: TGTGCCAGCAGTAGGACAGAGGGTTACGAGCAGTACTTC. Its translation: CASSRTEGYEQYF.

This clone has at least ten counts. This may come from a read error, since a much larger clone is one base off. The same CDR3 arises from other DNA sequences in this sample as well. The gene calls are TRBV20-1 and TRBJ2-7; 8 bases are shared with TRBD2. The CDR3 is made up of 13 amino acids. Germline trimming cut 3 bases from V and 4 bases from J; bases unmatched to any gene: 5. The germline CDR1 and CDR2 sequences are DFQATT and SNEGSKA (reference sequence). The CDR3 spells CSARGTGGYEQYF. The CDR3 DNA reads TGCAGTGCTAGGGGGACGGGGGGGTACGAGCAGTACTTC.

This clone was found many times. The chain employs TRBV11-2 and TRBJ1-1; TRBD1 matches at 9 bases. This CDR3 is built from 16 residues. With V trimmed by 0 bases and J by 7 bases, 9 bases remained unmatched. The germline CDR1 and CDR2 sequences are SGHAT and FQNNGV. The DNA for the CDR3 is TGTGCCAGCAGCTTAGAAGTTGGGACAGGGCGCTTTGAAGCTTTCTTT. Translation: CASSLEVGTGRFEAFF.

The chain has TRBV20-1 and TRBJ2-1, with 11 bases aligning to TRBD2. Germline V gives CDR1 DFQATT, CDR2 SNEGSKA (reference sequence). This CDR3 comprises 14 residues. Trimming took 6 bases from V and 9 from J; bases not matched to a gene: 10. CDR3 DNA sequence: TGCAGTGCGTTAACTAGCGGGAGTGTCAGTGAGCAGTTCTTC. Its translation is CSALTSGSVSEQFF.

A note on this clone: One base away lies a much larger clone, so this may be a sequencing read error. The J gene is TRBJ2-5, the V gene TRBV20-1; 13 nucleotides line up with TRBD2. Germline V lookup: CDR1 DFQATT, CDR2 SNEGSKA (reference sequence). The CDR3 contains 14 residues. CDR3 sequence (DNA): TGCAGTGCTAGAACTAGCGGGAGGGGGGAGACCAAGTACTTC. Translating gives CSARTSGRGETKYF.

Turning to this clone: A much larger clone lies a single base off, so this may be a read error. The chain recombines TRBV18 with TRBJ2-3; D unresolved. V was clipped by 4 bases and J by 5 bases, with 10 bases between them. The CDR3 is 13 residues long. Looked up from germline, CDR1 is KGHSH and CDR2 is LQKENI. CDR3 sequence: CASSLAGKDTQYF. In DNA form, the CDR3 reads TGTGCCAGCTCACTGGCTGGCAAAGATACGCAGTATTTT.

This clone was picked up many times. J is TRBJ1-2 and V is TRBV29-1; TRBD1 is a possible D gene (5 bases). The length of the CDR3 is 12 residues. Trimming stripped 8 bases from V and 3 bases from J, with 13 bases between. The germline V gene has CDR1 SQVTM and CDR2 ANQGSEA. The CDR3 coding sequence is TGCAGCACCTCCCAGGGAGACTATGGCTACACCTTC. It codes for CSTSQGDYGYTF.

By share, this clone counts as medium-sized. The chain has TRBV6-1 and TRBJ1-3, with 7 bases identical to TRBD1. V shed 5 bases and J 0 bases; nucleotides not matched to a gene: 10. From germline, CDR1 is MNHNS and CDR2 SASEGT. The CDR3 sequence is 17 residues long. The CDR3 DNA reads TGTGCCAGCAGTTCACCCGCCAGGGGGGCCTCTGGAAACACCATATATTTT. It translates to CASSSPARGASGNTIYF.

This clone has ten or more counts. V is TRBV9 and J is TRBJ2-1; tentative D call: TRBD2 (5 bases). The CDR3 has 13 amino acids. Trimming pared 2 bases from V and 7 bases from J, leaving 10 bases between. Per germline, CDR1 SGDLS and CDR2 YYNGEE. The CDR3 nucleotides read TGTGCCAGCAGCGTTAGCGACTGGAATGAGCAGTTCTTC. Protein product: CASSVSDWNEQFF. Together with reference TRBV9 and TRBJ2-1, the CDR3 gives the full variable domain: DSGVTQTPKHLITATGQRVTLRCSPRSGDLSVYWYQQSLDQGLQFLIQYYNGEERAKGNILERFSAQQFPDLHSELNLSSLELGDSALYFCASSVSDWNEQFFGPGTRLTVL.

This clone was recorded many times. The chain recombines TRBV5-8 with TRBJ2-5; 7 bases agree with TRBD1. The germline gives CDR1 SGHTS, CDR2 YDEGEE. The CDR3 extends over 18 amino acids. After removal of 4 bases from V and 1 base from J, the junction contained 16 bases not matched to a gene. The CDR3 here is CASSDDRVWAASQETQYF. The CDR3 DNA sequence: TGTGCCAGCAGCGACGACAGGGTTTGGGCGGCCTCCCAAGAGACCCAGTACTTC. Full variable domain (rest looked up from reference TRBV5-8 and TRBJ2-5): EAGVTQSPTHLIKTRGQQATLRCSPISGHTSVYWYQQALGLGLQFLLWYDEGEERNRGNFPPRFSGRQFPNYSSELNVNALELEDSALYLCASSDDRVWAASQETQYFGPGTRLLVL.

This clone has a count of ten or more. V and J are TRBV29-1 and TRBJ2-7; no reliable D call. The CDR3 loop spans 11 amino acids. V lost 4 bases and J lost 3, with 7 bases in between. CDR1 SQVTM and CDR2 ANQGSEA come from the germline V gene. CDR3 coding DNA: TGCAGCGTTGGAAACAACTACGAGCAGTACTTC. Amino acid sequence: CSVGNNYEQYF.

This clone occurred many times. V gene TRBV20-1 combines with J gene TRBJ1-1, with D tentatively TRBD1 (5 bases). This CDR3 region has 11 residues. The germline V gene encodes CDR1 DFQATT and CDR2 SNEGSKA (reference sequence). CDR3 amino acids: CCGQRNTEAFF. Here the CDR3 DNA reads TGCTGCGGACAAAGGAACACTGAAGCTTTCTTT.